This entry lists 12 T cell receptor beta chains sequenced from one sample in a study of blood T cell repertoires in COVID-19. Profiled with immunoSEQ multiplex PCR; TCRdb holds only in-frame clones, not every one. The table lists under 400,000 clones, about 90% of them singletons. Sequencing was performed on PBMCs or T cells enriched from blood (not recorded which). The receptors stem from a man aged 40-50 years in a cohort exposed to, infected with or recovered from COVID-19 (not recorded which).

The chain recombines TRBV19 with TRBJ2-7; 8 positions agree with TRBD1. This CDR3 contains 16 residues. Trimming took 7 bases from V and 3 from J; bases not matched to a gene: 14. Looked up from germline, CDR1 is LNHDA and CDR2 is SQIVND (reference sequence). DNA for the CDR3: TGTGCCAGTACCAAACTGGACAGGGCGTTTAACTACGAGCAGTACTTC. It specifies CASTKLDRAFNYEQYF. The full variable domain, in which reference TRBV19 and TRBJ2-7 provide the parts outside the CDR3, is DGGITQSPKYLFRKEGQNVTLSCEQNLNHDAMYWYRQDPGQGLRLIYYSQIVNDFQKGDIAEGYSVSREKKESFPLTVTSAQKNPTAFYLCASTKLDRAFNYEQYFGPGTRLTVT.

This clone is a singleton in its sample. This chain links TRBV18 with TRBJ1-1, with D perhaps matching TRBD1 (5 bases). CDR1 KGHSH and CDR2 LQKENI come from the germline V gene. Between the trimmed V and J ends, which lost 6 bases and 5 bases, there was a span of 16 bases. CDR3 length equals 14 residues. The CDR3 region is CASSPTQGRTEAFF. The CDR3 nucleotides read TGTGCCAGCTCTCCGACGCAGGGTCGGACTGAAGCTTTCTTT.

The gene calls are TRBV29-1 and TRBJ1-1, with 8 bases aligning to TRBD1. V shed 6 bases and J 3 bases; nucleotides not matched to a gene: 6. Per the germline V gene, CDR1 is SQVTM and CDR2 is ANQGSEA. This CDR3 contains 13 residues. For the CDR3, the DNA is TGCAGCGTCCGACAGGGGAGAGACACTGAAGCTTTCTTT. Protein sequence: CSVRQGRDTEAFF.

The chain employs TRBV5-1 and TRBJ1-1; D is uncertain. The CDR3 contains 16 residues. Germline V gene sequence: CDR1 SGHRS, CDR2 YFSETQ. V lost 3 bases and J 4 bases, leaving 19 bases between the germline ends. The CDR3 DNA reads TGCGCCAGCAGCTCCGCCGGTGGGAGGGCGAGCACTGAAGCTTTCTTT. As protein: CASSSAGGRASTEAFF. Combining the CDR3 with reference TRBV5-1 and TRBJ1-1 gives the whole variable domain KAGVTQTPRYLIKTRGQQVTLSCSPISGHRSVSWYQQTPGQGLQFLFEYFSETQRNKGNFPGRFSGRQFSNSRSEMNVSTLELGDSALYLCASSSAGGRASTEAFFGQGTRLTVV.

About this clone: Germline and junction disagree at one end, which may indicate a read error. The J gene is TRBJ1-2, the V gene TRBV4-1, with no clear D. Germline CDR1 is MGHRA and CDR2 is YSYEKL. There are 13 residues in the CDR3. CDR3 bases: TGCGCCAGCAGCCAAGTGCACCCCCAGAACCTCCGCTTC. It translates to CASSQVHPQNLRF.

The V and J genes are TRBV7-2 and TRBJ2-3, with 11 bases identical to TRBD2. CDR1 is SGHTA, CDR2 FQGNSA, per germline. The junction had 5 bases not matched to a gene; V was cut back by 3 bases and J by 3 bases. The CDR3 runs 16 residues. Written as DNA, the CDR3 is TGTGCCAGCAGCTTTAGCGGGAGGGCCTTTACAGATACGCAGTATTTT. Encoded protein: CASSFSGRAFTDTQYF.

The V gene is TRBV7-9, the J gene TRBJ2-7, with 7 bases fitting TRBD1. The CDR3 consists of 13 residues. Germline V gives CDR1 SEHNR, CDR2 FQNEAQ (reference sequence). V shed 2 bases and J 6 bases; nucleotides not matched to a gene: 4. CDR3 DNA sequence: TGTGCCAGCAGCTTATCAGGACAGGCCGAGCAGTACTTC. Its protein is CASSLSGQAEQYF.

The rearrangement links TRBV5-1 to TRBJ2-1; the match to TRBD2 covers 12 bases. V dropped 3 bases and J dropped 10; count of bases not matched to a gene: 11. CDR1 SGHRS and CDR2 YFSETQ come from the germline V gene. CDR3 length: 16 residues. The CDR3 here is CASSSGLAGLRGEQFF. CDR3 sequence (DNA): TGCGCCAGCAGCTCGGGACTAGCGGGCCTTCGAGGGGAGCAGTTCTTC.

Only one count was recorded for this clone. The chain has TRBV27 and TRBJ2-7, with 13 bases matching TRBD2. CDR3 length: 14 amino acids. Germline loops: CDR1 MNHEY, CDR2 SMNVEV (reference sequence). V lost 6 bases and J lost 7; bases outside the gene matches: 6. As DNA, the CDR3 is TGTGCCAGCAGCCGGGGGACTAGCGGGAAAGAGCAGTACTTC. Encoded protein: CASSRGTSGKEQYF.

The V gene is TRBV29-1, the J gene TRBJ2-5, with 10 bases matching TRBD1. This CDR3 contains 20 residues. Per the germline V gene, CDR1 is SQVTM and CDR2 is ANQGSEA. V was clipped by 5 bases and J by 4 bases; unmatched bases: 25. DNA of the CDR3: TGCAGCGTTTATGACAGGGGGCGCATCAAGCCCGGGACTGCCCTAGAGACCCAGTACTTC. It encodes CSVYDRGRIKPGTALETQYF.

This chain connects TRBV27 to TRBJ2-2, with 13 bases that match TRBD2. Germline CDR1 is MNHEY and CDR2 is SMNVEV (reference sequence). The V segment lost 10 bases and the J segment 3 bases; nucleotides outside the gene matches: 17. This CDR3 spans 19 amino acids. The CDR3 coding sequence is TGTGCCACGATGTCTCGACTAGCGGGAGGAGGACGGTACACCGGGGAGCTGTTTTTT. Translating gives CATMSRLAGGGRYTGELFF.

This rearrangement joins TRBV11-2 to TRBJ2-1; the match to TRBD2 covers 7 bases. Germline CDR1 SGHAT, CDR2 FQNNGV. The CDR3 has 15 amino acids. V lost 5 bases to trimming and J lost 0 bases; unmatched junction nucleotides: 4. In nucleotides, the CDR3 is TGTGCCAGCAGCGCTAGCGGAAACTCCTACAATGAGCAGTTCTTC. Amino acid sequence: CASSASGNSYNEQFF.